This TCR beta chain was recorded in a study of shared clonotypes between healthy human individuals. As regards this clone: The same CDR3 is also encoded by other DNA sequences in this sample.

Clones were read by immunoSEQ multiplex PCR, and TCRdb kept only the in-frame ones, dropping some. Among roughly 2.5 million clones listed, about 92% were seen once. The CDR3 has 12 residues. Germline CDR1 is SQVTM and CDR2 is ANQGSEA. V lost 4 bases and J lost 5, with 11 bases in between. The rearrangement joins TRBV29-1 to TRBJ1-2, with a possible D match to TRBD1 (5 bases). This TCR came from a man younger than 30 in good health. The specimen sequenced was naive CD4+ T cells sorted from blood. This sample's subset: CD45RA+ positively selected. CDR3 loop: CSVVTGGYGYTF. The CDR3 region has the DNA TGCAGCGTTGTCACAGGTGGATATGGCTACACCTTC.